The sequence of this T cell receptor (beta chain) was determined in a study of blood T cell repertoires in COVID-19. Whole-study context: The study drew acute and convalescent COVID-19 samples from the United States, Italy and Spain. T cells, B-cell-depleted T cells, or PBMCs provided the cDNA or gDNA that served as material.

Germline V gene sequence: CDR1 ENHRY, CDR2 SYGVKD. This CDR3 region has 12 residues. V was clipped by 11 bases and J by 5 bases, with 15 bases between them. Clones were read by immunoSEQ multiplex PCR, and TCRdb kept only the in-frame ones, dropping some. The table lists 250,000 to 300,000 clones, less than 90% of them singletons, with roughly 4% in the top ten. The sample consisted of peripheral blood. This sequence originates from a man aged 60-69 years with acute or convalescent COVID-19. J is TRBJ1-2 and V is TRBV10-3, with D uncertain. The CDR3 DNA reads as TGTGCCGCTCACAACGAGCGGTATGGCTACACCTTC. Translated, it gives CAAHNERYGYTF.